This TCR beta chain was documented in a study of blood T cell repertoires in COVID-19. Overall study context: The study drew acute and convalescent COVID-19 samples from the United States, Italy and Spain.

Repertoires were generated with immunoSEQ multiplex PCR, while TCRdb's copy carries only in-frame clones and drops some. The table lists approximately 170,000 clones, approximately 95% of them singletons. Specimen: peripheral blood. This TCR derives from a woman aged 55-70 years with COVID-19, enrolled during active disease.

The CDR3 nucleotides are TGTGCCAGCAGCCATTTGACCCGGACTAGCGGGGGGCTATCGAACACCGGGGAGCTGTTTTTT. This translates into CASSHLTRTSGGLSNTGELFF. V gene TRBV3-1 (or the pseudogene TRBV3-2) combines with J gene TRBJ2-2; 14 bases match TRBD2. The CDR3 length is 21 residues. Germline V gives CDR1 LGHDT, CDR2 YNNKEL (reference sequence). Germline trimming cut 3 bases from V and 0 bases from J; bases unmatched to any gene: 12.